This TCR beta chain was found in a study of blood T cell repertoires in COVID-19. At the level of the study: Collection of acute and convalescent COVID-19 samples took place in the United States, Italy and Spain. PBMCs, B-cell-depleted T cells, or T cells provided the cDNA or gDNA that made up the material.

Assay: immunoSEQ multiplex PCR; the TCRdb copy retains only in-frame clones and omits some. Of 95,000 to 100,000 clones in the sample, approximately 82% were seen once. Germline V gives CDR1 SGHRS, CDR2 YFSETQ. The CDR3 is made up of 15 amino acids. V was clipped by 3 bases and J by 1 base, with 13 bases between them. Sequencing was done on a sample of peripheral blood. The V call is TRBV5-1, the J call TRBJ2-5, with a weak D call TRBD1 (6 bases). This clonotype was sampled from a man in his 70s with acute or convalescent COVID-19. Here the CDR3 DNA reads TGCGCCAGCAGCTCAGGCCTAGGGGGCCAAGAGACCCAGTACTTC. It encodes CASSSGLGGQETQYF.